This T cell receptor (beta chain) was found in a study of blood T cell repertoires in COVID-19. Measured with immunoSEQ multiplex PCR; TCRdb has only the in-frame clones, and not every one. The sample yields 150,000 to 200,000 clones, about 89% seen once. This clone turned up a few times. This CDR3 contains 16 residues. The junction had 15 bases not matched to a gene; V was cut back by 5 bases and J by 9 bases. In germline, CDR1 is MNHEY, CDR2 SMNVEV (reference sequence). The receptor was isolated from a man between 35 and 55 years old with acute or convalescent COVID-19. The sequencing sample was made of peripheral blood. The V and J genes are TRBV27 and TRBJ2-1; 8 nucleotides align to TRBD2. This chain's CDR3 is CASSLGGAGGRSEQFF. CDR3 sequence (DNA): TGTGCCAGCAGTCTCGGGGGGGCCGGTGGAAGGAGTGAGCAGTTCTTC.